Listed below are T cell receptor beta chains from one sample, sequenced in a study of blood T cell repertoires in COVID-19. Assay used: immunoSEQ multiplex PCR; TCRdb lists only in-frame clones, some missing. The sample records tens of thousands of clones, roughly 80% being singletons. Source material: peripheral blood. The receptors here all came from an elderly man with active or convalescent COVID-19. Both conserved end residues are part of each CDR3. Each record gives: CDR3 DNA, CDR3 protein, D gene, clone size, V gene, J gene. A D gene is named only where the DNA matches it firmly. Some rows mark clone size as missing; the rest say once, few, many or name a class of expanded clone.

TGTGCCAGCAGCTTCACGCTATGGGCCACTGAAGCTTTCTTT	CASSFTLWATEAFF	NA	NA	TRBV11-3	TRBJ1-1
TGTGCCAGCAGTTACAAGTCTAGCGGGGCCTACGAGCAGTACTTC	CASSYKSSGAYEQYF	TRBD2	NA	TRBV6-2/TRBV6-3	TRBJ2-7
TGTGCCAGCAGTGAGGGGGGACAGAGGAGCAATCAGCCCCAGCATTTT	CASSEGGQRSNQPQHF	TRBD1	NA	TRBV6-1	TRBJ1-5
TGTGCCAGCAGCTTCCGGACTAGCGGGAACAACGAGCAGTACTTC	CASSFRTSGNNEQYF	TRBD2	NA	TRBV7-2	TRBJ2-7
TGTGCCAGCAGAACTAGCGGGGGGGCCGTGGAGCAGTTCTTC	CASRTSGGAVEQFF	TRBD2	NA	TRBV6-6	TRBJ2-1
TGTGCCAGCAGCTTGCGGGATTCTGGAAACACCATATATTTT	CASSLRDSGNTIYF	NA	NA	TRBV13	TRBJ1-3
TGTGCCAGCAGCCGCCCTCCCTCAGATACGCAGTATTTT	CASSRPPSDTQYF	NA	NA	TRBV7-8	TRBJ2-3
TGTGCCAGCAGTTCATCCAGGGAAGAGACCCAGTACTTC	CASSSSREETQYF	NA	NA	TRBV6-6	TRBJ2-5
TGTGCCAGCAGCTTTAGTTCGGAGACCCAGTACTTC	CASSFSSETQYF	NA	NA	TRBV7-2	TRBJ2-5
TGTGCCAGCAGGATCCGACAGGGGAATTCACCCCTCCACTTT	CASRIRQGNSPLHF	TRBD1	NA	TRBV27	TRBJ1-6
TGTGCCAGCAGCTTAGGTGCAGGGGTTGGAGAGACCCAGTACTTC	CASSLGAGVGETQYF	NA	NA	TRBV7-6	TRBJ2-5
TGTGCCTCTGAAGGGGGAGCCGGAAACACCATATATTTT	CASEGGAGNTIYF	NA	NA	TRBV19	TRBJ1-3
TGCGCCAGCAGCCGCGACACATCCAGGGAGACCCAGTACTTC	CASSRDTSRETQYF	NA	NA	TRBV4-3	TRBJ2-5
TGTGCCATCAGTCCCGGACAGGGCCGGAACACTGAAGCTTTCTTT	CAISPGQGRNTEAFF	TRBD1	NA	TRBV10-3	TRBJ1-1
TGTGCCAGCTCAACCGGGACAGGCCATTCACCCCTCCACTTT	CASSTGTGHSPLHF	TRBD1	NA	TRBV18	TRBJ1-6
TGCGCCAGCAGCTTGGGCCCCAGCGGGAGGGCCGGCGAGCAGTACTTC	CASSLGPSGRAGEQYF	TRBD2	many	TRBV5-1	TRBJ2-7
TGTGCCAGCAGCACACTAACAGGGGAAATTTTCTACGAGCAGTACTTC	CASSTLTGEIFYEQYF	TRBD1	NA	TRBV11-2	TRBJ2-7
TGTGCCAGTACTTGGGGGGGGGCTGTCCAGCCCCAGCATTTT	CASTWGGAVQPQHF	NA	NA	TRBV19	TRBJ1-5
TGTGCCAGCAGTTATGGAGCGAACGAGCAGTACTTC	CASSYGANEQYF	NA	NA	TRBV6-5	TRBJ2-7
TGTGCCAGCAGTTCAAGGGGGTATATGTCCTACGAGCAGTACTTC	CASSSRGYMSYEQYF	NA	NA	TRBV6-2/TRBV6-3	TRBJ2-7
TGTGCCAGCAGCCAAGGAGCTAATGAAAAACTGTTTTTT	CASSQGANEKLFF	NA	NA	TRBV14	TRBJ1-4
TGTGCCAGCAGCTTATCGGGACTAGCGGGAGGCAATGAGCAGTTCTTC	CASSLSGLAGGNEQFF	TRBD2	few	TRBV7-3	TRBJ2-1
TGTGCCAGCAGTAGGGACACCGACACCGGGGAGCTGTTTTTT	CASSRDTDTGELFF	NA	NA	TRBV6-5	TRBJ2-2
TGTGCCAGCAGCCGTCCAGGAGGGTATGGCTACACCTTC	CASSRPGGYGYTF	NA	few	TRBV7-8	TRBJ1-2
TGTGCCATCACTGGGACTAGCGGGATCAGGACCTACGAGCAGTACTTC	CAITGTSGIRTYEQYF	TRBD2	NA	TRBV10-3	TRBJ2-7
TGTGCCAGCAGCCACCGGGACAGGGGCGGGGAGACCCAGTACTTC	CASSHRDRGGETQYF	TRBD1	NA	TRBV13	TRBJ2-5
TGTGCCAGCATGGCGACAGGGTATAGTCAGCCCCAGCATTTT	CASMATGYSQPQHF	TRBD1	NA	TRBV6-5	TRBJ1-5
TGTGCCACCGCCCCCTCGGGAGCGGGGGGGCGGGAGACCCAGTACTTC	CATAPSGAGGRETQYF	TRBD2	NA	TRBV24-1	TRBJ2-5
TGTGCCAGCAGTTATGAGGGCAGACTGAACACTGAAGCTTTCTTT	CASSYEGRLNTEAFF	NA	NA	TRBV6-2/TRBV6-3	TRBJ1-1